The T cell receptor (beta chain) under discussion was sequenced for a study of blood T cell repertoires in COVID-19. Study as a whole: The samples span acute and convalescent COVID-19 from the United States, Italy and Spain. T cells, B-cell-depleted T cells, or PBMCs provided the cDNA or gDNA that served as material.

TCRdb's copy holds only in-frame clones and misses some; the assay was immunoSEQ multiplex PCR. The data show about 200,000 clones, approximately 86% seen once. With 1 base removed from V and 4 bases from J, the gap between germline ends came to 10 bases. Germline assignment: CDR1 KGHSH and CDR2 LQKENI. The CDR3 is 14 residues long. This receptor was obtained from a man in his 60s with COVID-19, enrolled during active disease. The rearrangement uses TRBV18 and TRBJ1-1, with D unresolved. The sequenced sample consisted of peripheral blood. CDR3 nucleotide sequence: TGTGCCAGCTCACCACGGGCGACTACCACTGAAGCTTTCTTT. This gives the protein CASSPRATTTEAFF.